The 15 T cell receptor beta chains presented below share a single source sample, sequenced in a study of shared clonotypes between healthy human individuals. Cells designated naive CD8 were CD45RO-negative and were positively selected for CCR7, with terminally differentiated effector memory CD45RA+ cells excluded. TCRdb's copy holds only in-frame clones and misses some; the assay was immunoSEQ multiplex PCR. The sample has about 2,100,000 clones; roughly 91% are singletons. Sequenced material: naive CD8+ T cells from PBMCs. These receptors came from a man younger than 35 in good health. Some clones in this sample may be carry-over from other donors' samples.

The rearrangement joins TRBV6-5 to TRBJ2-1; 7 nucleotides align to TRBD2. The CDR3 loop spans 13 amino acids. The V gene end was trimmed by 6 bases and the J gene end by 4 bases; junction bases not matched to a gene: 3. In germline, CDR1 is MNHEY, CDR2 SVGAGI. The CDR3 coding sequence is TGTGCCAGCAGAACCGGGAGGTACAATGAGCAGTTCTTC. As protein: CASRTGRYNEQFF.

A single count supports this clone. The rearrangement uses TRBV6-1 and TRBJ1-5; possible D gene TRBD1, 6 bases. This CDR3 comprises 13 residues. The V end lost 3 bases, the J end lost 6 bases, and 9 bases lay between the germline ends. Germline V gives CDR1 MNHNS, CDR2 SASEGT. The CDR3 is CASSDGRGQPQHF. Written as DNA, the CDR3 is TGTGCCAGCAGTGACGGCAGGGGTCAGCCCCAGCATTTT.

This chain connects TRBV5-1 to TRBJ2-2; maybe TRBD2 (7 bases). The CDR3 is 16 residues long. Germline lookup yields CDR1 SGHRS and CDR2 YFSETQ. The V end lost 2 bases, the J end lost 4 bases, and 15 bases lay between the germline ends. This CDR3 is CASSFTQGGSTGELFF. The CDR3 nucleotides read TGCGCCAGCAGCTTTACACAGGGAGGGAGCACCGGGGAGCTGTTTTTT.

Regarding this clone: Other nucleotide sequences from this sample produce the same CDR3. The rearrangement joins TRBV27 to TRBJ2-7, with D possibly matching TRBD2 (5 bases). Germline V lookup: CDR1 MNHEY, CDR2 SMNVEV (reference sequence). The V end lost 3 bases, the J end lost 0 bases, and 6 bases lay between the germline ends. This CDR3 contains 13 residues. The CDR3 here is CASSLDFSYEQYF. The CDR3 DNA is TGTGCCAGCAGTTTGGACTTCTCCTACGAGCAGTACTTC.

This chain uses TRBV11-3 with TRBJ2-5; D call uncertain. From germline, CDR1 is SGHNT and CDR2 YENEEA. CDR3 length equals 13 residues. Trimming took 2 bases from V and 5 from J, leaving 9 bases between them. CDR3 residues: CASSLWAKETQYF. The CDR3 DNA follows: TGTGCCAGCAGCTTATGGGCAAAGGAGACCCAGTACTTC.

This clone was counted a single time. The chain combines TRBV27 with TRBJ1-6; 7 positions match TRBD1. The CDR3 is made up of 16 amino acids. Germline lookup yields CDR1 MNHEY and CDR2 SMNVEV (reference sequence). V trimming: 6 bases; J trimming: 3 bases; junction bases outside the gene matches: 8. CDR3 sequence reads: CASSPNRGVYNSPLHF. The DNA for the CDR3 is TGTGCCAGCAGCCCTAACAGGGGTGTCTATAATTCACCCCTCCACTTT.

V is TRBV5-1 and J is TRBJ2-7; the D gene is possibly TRBD2 (6 bases). V shed 1 base and J shed 6 bases, with 23 bases lying between them. The CDR3 is 17 amino acids. Germline V gene data show CDR1 as SGHRS and CDR2 as YFSETQ. For the CDR3, the DNA is TGCGCCAGCAGCTTGCACCCCCGGGAGAAGGCCTCTTCCGAGCAGTACTTC. Amino acid sequence: CASSLHPREKASSEQYF.

The chain employs TRBV7-9 and TRBJ2-2; no reliable D call. The CDR3 extends over 15 amino acids. Germline CDR1 SEHNR, CDR2 FQNEAQ (reference sequence). V shed 5 bases and J shed 2 bases, with 12 bases lying between them. Here the CDR3 DNA reads TGTGCCAGCAGCCCAGGCAGGTCCAACACCGGGGAGCTGTTTTTT. Its translation: CASSPGRSNTGELFF.

In regard to this clone: The same CDR3 also results from other DNA sequences found in this sample. This chain joins TRBV13 and TRBJ2-7; D possibly corresponds to TRBD1 (6 bases). The germline V gene has CDR1 PRHDT and CDR2 FYEKMQ (reference sequence). The CDR3 loop spans 12 amino acids. V was cut by 3 bases and J by 4 bases, with 7 bases left in between. The CDR3 region has the DNA TGTGCCAGCAGCTTGACAGGATACGAGCAGTACTTC. Translating gives CASSLTGYEQYF.

Turning to this clone: In the same sample, other DNA sequences code for this CDR3. This rearrangement joins TRBV7-9 to TRBJ2-5, with D uncertain. The germline V gene has CDR1 SEHNR and CDR2 FQNEAQ (reference sequence). V lost 5 bases and J 3 bases, leaving 7 bases between the germline ends. The CDR3 is made up of 12 amino acids. The CDR3 spells CASSLVKETQYF. CDR3 nucleotides: TGTGCCAGCAGCCTCGTCAAAGAGACCCAGTACTTC. Filled out from reference TRBV7-9 and TRBJ2-5, the complete variable domain reads DTGVSQNPRHKITKRGQNVTFRCDPISEHNRLYWYRQTLGQGPEFLTYFQNEAQLEKSRLLSDRFSAERPKGSFSTLEIQRTEQGDSAMYLCASSLVKETQYFGPGTRLLVL.

This rearrangement joins TRBV28 to TRBJ2-1; a weak D match, TRBD1 (6 bases). This CDR3 contains 16 residues. CDR1 is MDHEN and CDR2 is SYDVKM in the germline V gene. Trimming took 5 bases from V and 6 from J, leaving 20 bases between them. The CDR3 DNA follows: TGTGCCAGCAGTCCACGAGACAGGAATAGAGGCAATGAGCAGTTCTTC. Translation: CASSPRDRNRGNEQFF.

This clone occurred once. The V and J genes are TRBV15 and TRBJ2-5; no clear D. Trimming removed 4 bases at V and 5 bases at J, with 20 bases between. The CDR3 is made up of 16 amino acids. Germline V gene sequence: CDR1 LNHNV, CDR2 YYDKDF (reference sequence). In DNA form, the CDR3 reads TGTGCCACCAGCAATCCCGGTGAGGATCTCCCCGAGACCCAGTACTTC. Translated, it gives CATSNPGEDLPETQYF.

This chain joins TRBV28 and TRBJ1-4; no clear D. Germline CDR1 reads MDHEN; CDR2 reads SYDVKM. The CDR3 runs to 14 residues. V lost 3 bases and J lost 5, with 10 bases in between. CDR3 nucleotide sequence: TGTGCCAGCAGTTTGGCGAGCTTCAATGAAAAACTGTTTTTT. This translates into CASSLASFNEKLFF.

This chain connects TRBV5-6 to TRBJ1-3; the D gene is possibly TRBD1 (5 bases). V lost 4 bases and J 4 bases, leaving 15 bases between the germline ends. CDR1 SGHDT and CDR2 YYEEEE come from the germline V gene. This CDR3 is built from 15 residues. The CDR3 DNA reads as TGTGCCAGCAGCCTTTGGGGCCTGCCCGGAAACACCATATATTTT. Encoded protein: CASSLWGLPGNTIYF.

The chain links TRBV29-1 to TRBJ2-7, with D perhaps matching TRBD1 or TRBD2 (5 bases each). CDR3 length: 14 amino acids. Trimming removed 4 bases at V and 0 bases at J, with 13 bases between. Looked up from germline, CDR1 is SQVTM and CDR2 is ANQGSEA. The CDR3 sequence is CSVGGGLSSYEQYF. The CDR3 DNA is TGCAGCGTTGGGGGCGGGTTGAGCTCCTACGAGCAGTACTTC.